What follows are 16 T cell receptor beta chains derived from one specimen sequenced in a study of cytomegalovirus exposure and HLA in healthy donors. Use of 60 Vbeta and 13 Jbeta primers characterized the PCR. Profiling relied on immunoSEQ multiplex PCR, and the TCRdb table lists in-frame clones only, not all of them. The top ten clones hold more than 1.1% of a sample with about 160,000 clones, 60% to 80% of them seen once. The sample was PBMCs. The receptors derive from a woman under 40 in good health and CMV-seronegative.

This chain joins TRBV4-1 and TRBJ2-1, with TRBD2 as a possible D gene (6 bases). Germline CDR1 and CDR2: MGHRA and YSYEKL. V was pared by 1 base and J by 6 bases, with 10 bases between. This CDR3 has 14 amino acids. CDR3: CASSQGSGSNEQFF. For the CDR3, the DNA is TGCGCCAGCAGCCAAGGCTCCGGGAGCAATGAGCAGTTCTTC.

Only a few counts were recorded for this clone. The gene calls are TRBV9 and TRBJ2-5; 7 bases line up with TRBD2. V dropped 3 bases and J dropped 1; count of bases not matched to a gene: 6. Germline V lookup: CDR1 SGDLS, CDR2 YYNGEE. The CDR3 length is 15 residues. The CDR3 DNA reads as TGTGCCAGCAGCGCCGAAGGGAGGGCCCAAGAGACCCAGTACTTC. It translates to CASSAEGRAQETQYF.

The CDR3 sequence: CSVEDGTHSYNEQFF. The DNA of the CDR3 is TGCAGCGTTGAAGATGGGACTCACTCCTACAATGAGCAGTTCTTC. The rearrangement uses TRBV29-1 and TRBJ2-1; D perhaps matches TRBD2 (6 bases). CDR1 and CDR2 from the germline V gene are SQVTM and ANQGSEA. The V end was cut by 0 bases, the J end by 0 bases, with 9 bases between. The CDR3 has 15 residues.

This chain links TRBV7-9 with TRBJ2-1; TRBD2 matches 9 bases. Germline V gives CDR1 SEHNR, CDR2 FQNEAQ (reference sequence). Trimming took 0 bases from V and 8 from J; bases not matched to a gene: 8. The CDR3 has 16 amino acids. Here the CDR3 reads CASSLARLAGLDEQFF. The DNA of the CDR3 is TGTGCCAGCAGCTTAGCTCGGCTAGCGGGGTTAGATGAGCAGTTCTTC. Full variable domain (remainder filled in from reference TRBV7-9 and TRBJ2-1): DTGVSQNPRHKITKRGQNVTFRCDPISEHNRLYWYRQTLGQGPEFLTYFQNEAQLEKSRLLSDRFSAERPKGSFSTLEIQRTEQGDSAMYLCASSLARLAGLDEQFFGPGTRLTVL.

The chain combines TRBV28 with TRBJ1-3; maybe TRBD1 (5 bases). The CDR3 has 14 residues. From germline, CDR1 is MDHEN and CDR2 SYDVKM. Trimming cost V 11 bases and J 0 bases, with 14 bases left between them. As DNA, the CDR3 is TGTGCCGGTGCCAGGGCTTACTCTGGAAACACCATATATTTT. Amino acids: CAGARAYSGNTIYF.

In DNA form, the CDR3 reads TGTGCCAGCAGCAAGACGACAGGGGGCAATCAGCCCCAGCATTTT. This translates into CASSKTTGGNQPQHF. The rearrangement joins TRBV7-9 to TRBJ1-5; 8 nucleotides agree with TRBD1. The CDR3 contains 15 residues. With V trimmed by 5 bases and J by 2 bases, 5 bases remained unmatched. From germline, CDR1 is SEHNR and CDR2 FQNEAQ (reference sequence).

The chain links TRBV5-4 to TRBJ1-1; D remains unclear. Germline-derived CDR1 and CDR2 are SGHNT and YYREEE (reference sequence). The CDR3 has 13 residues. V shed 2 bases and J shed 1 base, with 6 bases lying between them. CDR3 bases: TGTGCCAGCAGCTTTTCTCGGAACACTGAAGCTTTCTTT. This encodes CASSFSRNTEAFF.

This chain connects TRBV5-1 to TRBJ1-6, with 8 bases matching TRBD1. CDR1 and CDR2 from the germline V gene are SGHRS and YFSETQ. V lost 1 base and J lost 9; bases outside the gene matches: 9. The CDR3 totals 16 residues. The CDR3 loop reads CASSLQIDRGSSPLHF. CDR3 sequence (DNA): TGCGCCAGCAGCTTGCAAATCGACAGGGGAAGTTCACCCCTCCACTTT.

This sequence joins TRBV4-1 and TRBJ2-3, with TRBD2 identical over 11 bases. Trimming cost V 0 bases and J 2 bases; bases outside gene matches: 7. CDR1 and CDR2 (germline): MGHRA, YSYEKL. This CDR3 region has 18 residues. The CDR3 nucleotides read TGCGCCAGCAGCCAAGAGGGGGCTAGCGGGGGGCTCACAGATACGCAGTATTTT. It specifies CASSQEGASGGLTDTQYF.

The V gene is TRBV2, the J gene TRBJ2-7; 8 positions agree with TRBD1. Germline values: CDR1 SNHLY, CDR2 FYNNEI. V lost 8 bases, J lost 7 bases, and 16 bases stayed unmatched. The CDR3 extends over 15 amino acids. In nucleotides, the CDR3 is TGTGCCAGCCAACGAACCGGACAGGGTATCGGGGAGCAGTACTTC. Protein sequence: CASQRTGQGIGEQYF.

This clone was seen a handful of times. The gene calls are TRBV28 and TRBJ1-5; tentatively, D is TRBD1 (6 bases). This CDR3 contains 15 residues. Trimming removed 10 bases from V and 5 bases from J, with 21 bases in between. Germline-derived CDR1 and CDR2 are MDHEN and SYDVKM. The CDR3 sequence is CATSTDQGIDQPQHF. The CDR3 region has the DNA TGTGCCACCTCTACTGACCAGGGGATCGATCAGCCCCAGCATTTT.

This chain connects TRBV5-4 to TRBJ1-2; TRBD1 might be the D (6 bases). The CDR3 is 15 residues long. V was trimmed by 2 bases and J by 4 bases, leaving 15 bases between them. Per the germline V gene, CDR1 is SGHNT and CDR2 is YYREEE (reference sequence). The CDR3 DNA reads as TGTGCCAGCAGCTTCCCCACAACAGGGTTCTATGGCTACACCTTC. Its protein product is CASSFPTTGFYGYTF. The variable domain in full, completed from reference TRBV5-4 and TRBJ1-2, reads ETGVTQSPTHLIKTRGQQVTLRCSSQSGHNTVSWYQQALGQGPQFIFQYYREEENGRGNFPPRFSGLQFPNYSSELNVNALELDDSALYLCASSFPTTGFYGYTFGSGTRLTVV.

CDR3: CASSARGLFYTF. In DNA form, the CDR3 reads TGTGCCAGCTCGGCCAGGGGGCTCTTCTACACCTTC. This chain links TRBV6-5 with TRBJ1-2; 8 bases agree with TRBD1. In germline, CDR1 is MNHEY, CDR2 SVGAGI. V lost 8 bases to trimming and J lost 10 bases; unmatched junction nucleotides: 9. This CDR3 contains 12 residues.

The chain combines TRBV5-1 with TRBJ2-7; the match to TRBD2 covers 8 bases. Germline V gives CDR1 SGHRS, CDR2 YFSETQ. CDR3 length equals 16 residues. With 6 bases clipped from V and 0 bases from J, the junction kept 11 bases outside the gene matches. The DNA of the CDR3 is TGCGCCAGCAAGGAAGGGAGCGGGGGCAGCTCCTACGAGCAGTACTTC. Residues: CASKEGSGGSSYEQYF.

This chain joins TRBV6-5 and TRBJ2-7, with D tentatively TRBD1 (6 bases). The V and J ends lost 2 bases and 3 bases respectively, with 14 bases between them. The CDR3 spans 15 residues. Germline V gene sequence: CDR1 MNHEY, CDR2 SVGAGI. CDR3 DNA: TGTGCCAGCAGTTACCAAGCGACAGGAGGCTACGAGCAGTACTTC. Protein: CASSYQATGGYEQYF.

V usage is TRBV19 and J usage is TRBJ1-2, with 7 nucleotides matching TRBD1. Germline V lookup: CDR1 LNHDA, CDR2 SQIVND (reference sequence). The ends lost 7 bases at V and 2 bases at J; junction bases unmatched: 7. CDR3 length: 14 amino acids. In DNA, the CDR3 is TGTGCCAGTAAGCCGACAGGGTTCAACTATGGCTACACCTTC. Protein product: CASKPTGFNYGYTF.